This TCR beta chain came from a study of early T cells in non-severe SARS-CoV-2 infection. This CDR3 has 12 amino acids. Trimming left V 2 bases short and J 4 bases short, with 6 bases between. Germline CDR1 is SEHNR and CDR2 is FQNEAQ (reference sequence). Individual cDNA molecules carried attached unique molecular identifiers. TCRdb reanalysed the 5' RACE reads using MiXCR and keeps one entry per CDR3 protein. The table shows 50,000 to 60,000 distinct CDR3 sequences, with under 8% occurring only once. The specimen comprised whole blood, sampled at baseline. This sequence was found in an adult who was a healthcare worker with PCR-confirmed SARS-CoV-2 infection or an uninfected control (not recorded which). J is TRBJ2-7 and V is TRBV7-9; no clear D gene. In nucleotides, the CDR3 is TGTGCCAGCAGCTTATTGCGGTACGAGCAGTACTTC. Encoded protein: CASSLLRYEQYF.